These 28 T cell receptor beta chains were all obtained from the same sample, sequenced in a study of blood T cell repertoires in COVID-19. Using immunoSEQ multiplex PCR, the repertoire was profiled, and TCRdb retains in-frame clones only, with some absent. In the table there are about 160,000 clones, just under 80% of which are singletons. Specimen: peripheral blood. The origin of the receptors is a woman aged 80 or older with acute or convalescent COVID-19.

V usage is TRBV28 and J usage is TRBJ1-2; weak D call: TRBD1 (6 bases). CDR1 is MDHEN and CDR2 is SYDVKM in the germline V gene. The germline V and J ends were trimmed by 8 bases and 8 bases, with 18 bases remaining between them. The CDR3 consists of 13 residues. Here the CDR3 reads CASRGGGGRGYTF. CDR3 in DNA: TGTGCCAGCCGGGGGGGCGGGGGTCGCGGCTACACCTTC.

The V call is TRBV29-1, the J call TRBJ1-1; 7 nucleotides match TRBD1. The CDR3 loop spans 12 amino acids. Trimming at V came to 6 bases and at J to 5 bases, leaving 6 bases not matched to a gene. The germline CDR1 and CDR2 sequences are SQVTM and ANQGSEA. CDR3 nucleotide sequence: TGCAGCGTCACAGGGGTGGTGACTGAAGCTTTCTTT. Encoded protein: CSVTGVVTEAFF.

The chain is built from TRBV7-8 and TRBJ2-7; D remains ambiguous. The germline CDR1 and CDR2 sequences are SGHVS and FQNEAQ. Trimming left V 1 base short and J 6 bases short, with 10 bases between. This CDR3 has 13 residues. CDR3 amino acids: CASSLDLEGEQYF. The CDR3, as DNA: TGTGCCAGCAGCTTAGACCTAGAAGGCGAGCAGTACTTC.

This chain joins TRBV30 and TRBJ2-3; 7 nucleotides agree with TRBD2. This CDR3 contains 16 residues. Germline-derived CDR1 and CDR2 are GTSNPN and SVGIG (reference sequence). Germline trimming cut 0 bases from V and 3 bases from J; bases unmatched to any gene: 9. The CDR3 spells CAWSVRLAGVTDTQYF. The CDR3 coding sequence is TGTGCCTGGAGTGTACGTCTGGCGGGGGTAACAGATACGCAGTATTTT.

CDR3 DNA: TGCAGCGTTGGGACCGGGACAGGGGGGGAAGAGCAGTACTTC. This translates into CSVGTGTGGEEQYF. The chain joins TRBV29-1 to TRBJ2-7, with 11 positions matching TRBD1. With V trimmed by 4 bases and J by 7 bases, 9 bases remained unmatched. Germline V gene lookup returns CDR1 SQVTM and CDR2 ANQGSEA. The CDR3 is 14 residues long.

The V gene is TRBV27, the J gene TRBJ1-4; TRBD1 aligns across 7 bases. Germline V lookup: CDR1 MNHEY, CDR2 SMNVEV (reference sequence). The V gene end was trimmed by 6 bases and the J gene end by 6 bases; junction bases not matched to a gene: 10. CDR3 length: 15 residues. The CDR3 coding sequence is TGTGCCAGCAGCCAAGGGGTCAGGGGGTATGAAAAACTGTTTTTT. Translation: CASSQGVRGYEKLFF.

The genes are TRBV7-9 and TRBJ2-5, with TRBD1 matching over 7 bases. The CDR3 is 12 amino acids. V shed 4 bases and J 4 bases; nucleotides not matched to a gene: 0. The germline V gene has CDR1 SEHNR and CDR2 FQNEAQ (reference sequence). The CDR3 loop reads CASSYRGETQYF. The DNA for the CDR3 is TGTGCCAGCAGCTACAGGGGAGAGACCCAGTACTTC.

The rearrangement uses TRBV6-2 or TRBV6-3 and TRBJ2-3; the match to TRBD2 covers 11 bases. V shed 6 bases and J 6 bases; nucleotides not matched to a gene: 8. The CDR3 is 15 amino acids. Germline CDR1 MNHEY, CDR2 SVGEGT. The CDR3 nucleotides read TGTGCCAGCAGCCCTCTAGCGGGGGGCGGGGATACGCAGTATTTT. It is translated as CASSPLAGGGDTQYF.

This clone was seen once. The chain combines TRBV14 with TRBJ2-3; no definite D call. The ends were cut back, 4 bases at V and 3 bases at J, with 8 bases in the middle. This CDR3 is built from 13 residues. Germline V lookup: CDR1 SGHDN, CDR2 FVKESK. This CDR3 reads CASSLQYTDTQYF. DNA for the CDR3: TGTGCCAGCAGCCTACAGTATACAGATACGCAGTATTTT. The entire variable domain, with the rest obtained from reference TRBV14 and TRBJ2-3, is as follows: EAGVTQFPSHSVIEKGQTVTLRCDPISGHDNLYWYRRVMGKEIKFLLHFVKESKQDESGMPNNRFLAERTGGTYSTLKVQPAELEDSGVYFCASSLQYTDTQYFGPGTRLTVL.

In this sample, this clone turned up a few times. The chain is built from TRBV5-1 and TRBJ2-7; tentatively, D is TRBD1 (6 bases). The germline V and J ends were trimmed by 4 bases and 6 bases, with 20 bases remaining between them. Germline V lookup: CDR1 SGHRS, CDR2 YFSETQ. There are 15 residues in the CDR3. DNA for the CDR3: TGCGCCAGCAGCGCCGGGACAACCCGGTCCGGCGAGCAGTACTTC. This translates into CASSAGTTRSGEQYF.

The sample holds a few counts of this clone. The chain employs TRBV7-8 and TRBJ1-4, with TRBD1 matching 9 bases. The V and J ends lost 6 bases and 8 bases, in that order; junction bases with no gene match: 10. Looked up from germline, CDR1 is SGHVS and CDR2 is FQNEAQ. The CDR3 totals 15 residues. CDR3 in DNA: TGTGCCAGCAGACTCTGGGGGACAGGGACGGAAAAACTGTTTTTT. The encoded protein is CASRLWGTGTEKLFF.

This clone was recorded a few times. CDR3 coding DNA: TGTGCCAGTCAGGGGGGTCAAGAGACCCAGTACTTC. Translating gives CASQGGQETQYF. This chain connects TRBV28 to TRBJ2-5, with D possibly being TRBD1 (7 bases). V lost 9 bases to trimming and J lost 2 bases, with 10 bases between them. Germline V lookup: CDR1 MDHEN, CDR2 SYDVKM. This CDR3 contains 12 residues.

The chain employs TRBV2 and TRBJ2-7; 7 nucleotides line up with TRBD1. Germline lookup yields CDR1 SNHLY and CDR2 FYNNEI. The CDR3 extends over 15 amino acids. V shed 3 bases, J shed 2 bases, and the junction held 7 bases outside the gene matches. The DNA for the CDR3 is TGTGCCAGCAGTGATGGGCAGGGGGTAACCTACGAGCAGTACTTC. It yields the protein CASSDGQGVTYEQYF.

The gene calls are TRBV10-2 and TRBJ2-1, with 10 positions matching TRBD2. The CDR3 is 14 residues long. V lost 6 bases, J lost 4 bases, and 3 bases stayed unmatched. Germline CDR1 is WSHSY and CDR2 is SAAADI. The CDR3 reads CASRSSGSYNEQFF. The CDR3 DNA sequence: TGCGCCAGCAGATCTAGCGGGAGTTACAATGAGCAGTTCTTC.

The chain combines TRBV18 with TRBJ1-5; no definite D call. Germline CDR1 KGHSH, CDR2 LQKENI. This CDR3 is 15 amino acids long. V was pared by 3 bases and J by 4 bases, with 13 bases between. The CDR3 DNA sequence: TGTGCCAGCTCACCCCGGACCGCGGGGAATCAGCCCCAGCATTTT. It specifies CASSPRTAGNQPQHF.

J is TRBJ2-1 and V is TRBV28, with 14 bases identical to TRBD2. Germline V gene data show CDR1 as MDHEN and CDR2 as SYDVKM. CDR3 size: 15 residues. V lost 6 bases and J lost 10; bases outside the gene matches: 8. CDR3 sequence reads: CASRAGTSGSKEQFF. DNA for the CDR3: TGTGCCAGCAGGGCCGGGACTAGCGGGAGTAAAGAGCAGTTCTTC. Full variable domain (missing parts from reference TRBV28 and TRBJ2-1): DVKVTQSSRYLVKRTGEKVFLECVQDMDHENMFWYRQDPGLGLRLIYFSYDVKMKEKGDIPEGYSVSREKKERFSLILESASTNQTSMYLCASRAGTSGSKEQFFGPGTRLTVL.

As regards this clone: The sample contains more than one DNA sequence encoding this CDR3. The V call is TRBV30, the J call TRBJ1-5; D remains unclear. From germline, CDR1 is GTSNPN and CDR2 SVGIG (reference sequence). The V and J ends lost 0 bases and 2 bases respectively, with 5 bases between them. The CDR3 totals 13 residues. The CDR3 sequence: CAWSVSGNQPQHF. The CDR3 region has the DNA TGTGCCTGGAGTGTCTCGGGCAATCAGCCCCAGCATTTT.

The CDR3 nucleotides read TGTGCCAGCAGTGGGGTCTTAGCGGGAGTCTACGAGCAGTACTTC. Protein product: CASSGVLAGVYEQYF. V and J are TRBV6-6 and TRBJ2-7; 9 bases fit TRBD2. V was pared by 5 bases and J by 3 bases, with 8 bases of the junction left unmatched. Germline CDR1 is MNHNY and CDR2 is SVGAGI (reference sequence). There are 15 residues in the CDR3.

The CDR3 nucleotides read TGTGCCAGCAGCTTAATTCGCCAGACCGGGGAGCTGTTTTTT. Translated: CASSLIRQTGELFF. The rearrangement links TRBV7-8 to TRBJ2-2; D is uncertain. The CDR3 is 14 residues long. V was pared by 2 bases and J by 5 bases, with 9 bases between. The V gene's germline CDR1 is SGHVS and CDR2 FQNEAQ.

V is TRBV5-8 and J is TRBJ2-2, with TRBD2 matching over 13 bases. Germline V lookup: CDR1 SGHTS, CDR2 YDEGEE. With 3 bases clipped from V and 2 bases from J, the junction kept 4 bases outside the gene matches. There are 17 residues in the CDR3. This chain's CDR3 is CASSSGLAGANTGELFF. CDR3 sequence (DNA): TGTGCCAGCAGCTCCGGACTAGCGGGAGCTAACACCGGGGAGCTGTTTTTT.

This clone was observed many times. The CDR3 coding sequence is TGTGCCAGCAGCCCCCGGGACTGGGCACCCCTCCACTTT. As protein: CASSPRDWAPLHF. This chain uses TRBV3-1 (or the pseudogene TRBV3-2) with TRBJ1-6; tentatively, D is TRBD1 (5 bases). The germline CDR1 and CDR2 sequences are LGHDT and YNNKEL (reference sequence). V lost 4 bases to trimming and J lost 11 bases, with 12 bases between them. The CDR3 loop spans 13 amino acids.

This sequence joins TRBV18 and TRBJ1-5; a weak D match, TRBD1 (6 bases). The length of the CDR3 is 15 residues. Germline CDR1 KGHSH, CDR2 LQKENI. Trimming pared 3 bases from V and 4 bases from J, leaving 13 bases between. The DNA for the CDR3 is TGTGCCAGCTCACCGAGGGGGTCCGAGAATCAGCCCCAGCATTTT. Translated: CASSPRGSENQPQHF.

The V gene is TRBV18, the J gene TRBJ2-2; no definite D call. V was clipped by 6 bases and J by 4 bases, with 9 bases between them. The CDR3 spans 13 residues. CDR1 and CDR2 from the germline V gene are KGHSH and LQKENI. As DNA, the CDR3 is TGTGCCAGCTCTGAAGCCTCCACCGGGGAGCTGTTTTTT. Its translation: CASSEASTGELFF.

This clone was counted a few times. The chain combines TRBV5-1 with TRBJ2-3; 15 nucleotides align to TRBD2. V trimming: 4 bases; J trimming: 1 base; junction bases outside the gene matches: 4. The length of the CDR3 is 17 residues. The germline V gene encodes CDR1 SGHRS and CDR2 YFSETQ. CDR3 protein: CASSPRTSGGGTDTQYF. CDR3 sequence (DNA): TGCGCCAGCAGCCCCAGGACTAGCGGGGGGGGCACAGATACGCAGTATTTT. The whole variable domain, filled in from reference TRBV5-1 and TRBJ2-3, reads KAGVTQTPRYLIKTRGQQVTLSCSPISGHRSVSWYQQTPGQGLQFLFEYFSETQRNKGNFPGRFSGRQFSNSRSEMNVSTLELGDSALYLCASSPRTSGGGTDTQYFGPGTRLTVL.

This CDR3 reads CASSLTKDPLVEGGRYNEQFF. The CDR3 DNA is TGTGCCAGCAGCTTAACGAAGGACCCCCTGGTAGAAGGAGGGCGCTACAATGAGCAGTTCTTC. This chain uses TRBV13 with TRBJ2-1; TRBD2 is a possible D gene (6 bases). In germline, CDR1 is PRHDT, CDR2 FYEKMQ (reference sequence). The CDR3 is 21 residues long. Trimming stripped 2 bases from V and 3 bases from J, with 29 bases between.

The chain recombines TRBV7-9 with TRBJ1-1, with 9 bases lining up with TRBD1. The germline V gene has CDR1 SEHNR and CDR2 FQNEAQ (reference sequence). This CDR3 comprises 15 residues. Losses at the gene ends were 1 base for V and 4 bases for J; bases not matched to a gene: 4. The CDR3 DNA reads as TGTGCCAGCAGCTTAGTACAGGGGGCCGGCACTGAAGCTTTCTTT. It specifies CASSLVQGAGTEAFF.

The V gene is TRBV1, the J gene TRBJ1-5. TRBV1 is designated a pseudogene. The CDR3 runs 19 residues. CDR3: CTSAAIPAEQCLTSQPQHF. DNA for the CDR3: TGCACCAGCGCTGCGATTCCAGCGGAACAGTGTTTAACGTCTCAGCCCCAGCATTTT.

This sequence joins TRBV3-1 (or the pseudogene TRBV3-2) and TRBJ2-1; 10 nucleotides match TRBD2. Germline V gives CDR1 LGHDT, CDR2 YNNKEL (reference sequence). Trimming cost V 2 bases and J 8 bases; bases outside gene matches: 3. The CDR3 extends over 14 amino acids. DNA of the CDR3: TGTGCCAGCAGCCAACCCGGGACTAGCGATGAGCAGTTCTTC. Residues: CASSQPGTSDEQFF.